Included here is one TCR beta chain sequence, with context. This entry belongs to a study of control samples from healthy donors and cancer patients. TCRdb's table, derived via immunoSEQ multiplex PCR, lists solely in-frame clones and lacks some. The data show fewer than 500,000 clones, approximately 90% seen once. This CDR3 is built from 12 residues. With V trimmed by 5 bases and J by 6 bases, 0 bases remained unmatched. The germline gives CDR1 SGHTA, CDR2 FQGTGA. This sequence was found in a man in his forties with head and neck cancer. The sample consisted of PBMCs. The chain uses TRBV7-3 and TRBJ2-1; 8 bases map to TRBD1. CDR3 bases: TGTGCCAGCAGCCAGGGGGCCAATGAGCAGTTCTTC. It codes for CASSQGANEQFF.